This record looks at one T cell receptor (beta chain) sequence and its context. What it binds is not known. The templates were synthetic TCR analogs, and they were spiked into each PCR. Sequencing was performed with immunoSEQ multiplex PCR; in TCRdb, only in-frame clones are kept and a portion is missing. The sample carries about 120,000 clones, roughly 91% recorded once. The data were taken from a study of PD-L1 blockade in urothelial cancer. About the study: Study patients had been treated with 0 to 3 previous chemotherapy regimens.

Whole-study findings and limits: TCR clonality was measured in pretreatment peripheral blood. Clonality below the median predicted better survival.

Germline V lookup: CDR1 SGHDT, CDR2 YYEEEE. This CDR3 comprises 15 residues. Indicated time point: peripheral blood 6 weeks after treatment start. Sequences were derived from PBMCs, sampled around atezolizumab (anti-PD-L1) treatment. This sequence joins TRBV5-6 and TRBJ2-5; possibly TRBD2 for D (6 bases). The DNA end is a closer match to TRBJ2-7, so the J assignment may be wrong. The clonotype originates from a man aged 60-69 years with urothelial cancer. CDR3 region: CASSFSGGLTYEQYF. The CDR3 DNA sequence: TGTGCCAGCAGTTTTAGCGGAGGACTAACCTACGAGCAGTACTTC.